The sequence of this TCR beta chain was determined in a study of radiotherapy plus CTLA-4 blockade in lung cancer. Study-wide context: For about 19% of patients, objective responses occurred, and roughly 31% had disease control. Overall study results and limits: Peripheral blood showed expansion of tumor-derived TCR clones after radiotherapy and ipilimumab. Early blood T cell clone dynamics, with interferon-beta, were reported to best predict response.

With 4 bases clipped from V and 4 bases from J, the junction kept 9 bases outside the gene matches. There are 15 residues in the CDR3. Germline lookup yields CDR1 SGHNT and CDR2 YYREEE (reference sequence). Remarks on this clone: Its antigen is as yet unknown.

Each patient with chemo-refractory metastatic non-small-cell lung cancer was treated with focal radiation plus CTLA-4 blockade using ipilimumab. The table came from immunoSEQ multiplex PCR; TCRdb's copy has only in-frame clones and leaves some out. The table lists about 76,000 clones, more than 60% of them singletons. Sequences were derived from peripheral blood, sampled from a patient treated with radiotherapy plus ipilimumab. V and J are TRBV5-4 and TRBJ1-2, with 8 bases lining up with TRBD1. The source of this sequence is a human donor with non-small cell lung cancer whose response to radiotherapy plus ipilimumab could not be evaluated. Some clones in this sample may be carry-over from other donors' samples. CDR3 bases: TGTGCCAGCAGCCTTCGCGGTGGGACAGGCTATGGCTACACCTTC. Its protein product is CASSLRGGTGYGYTF.